Following are 20 T cell receptor beta chains from one sample sequenced in a study of cytomegalovirus exposure and HLA in healthy donors. With 60 Vbeta and 13 Jbeta primers, the PCR was carried out. TCRdb keeps only in-frame clones here, not all; method: immunoSEQ multiplex PCR. The profile shows about 86,000 clones, roughly 78% of them singletons. The sample comprised PBMCs. The receptors stem from a male donor in good health and CMV-seropositive.

The chain is built from TRBV28 and TRBJ2-3, with TRBD2 matching over 16 bases. CDR3 length equals 21 residues. Trimming removed 4 bases from V and 6 bases from J; junction bases left unmatched: 19. Germline V lookup: CDR1 MDHEN, CDR2 SYDVKM. The chain's CDR3 is CASSYDTGTSGREDLVDTQYF. The CDR3 bases are TGTGCCAGCAGTTATGATACCGGGACTAGCGGGAGGGAGGATTTGGTGGATACGCAGTATTTT. The whole variable domain, remainder taken from reference TRBV28 and TRBJ2-3, is DVKVTQSSRYLVKRTGEKVFLECVQDMDHENMFWYRQDPGLGLRLIYFSYDVKMKEKGDIPEGYSVSREKKERFSLILESASTNQTSMYLCASSYDTGTSGREDLVDTQYFGPGTRLTVL.

The chain uses TRBV5-6 and TRBJ1-5; D unclear. The V gene lost 0 bases and the J gene lost 3 bases, with 7 bases spanning the gap. CDR1 is SGHDT, CDR2 YYEEEE, per germline. CDR3 size: 14 residues. The DNA for the CDR3 is TGTGCCAGCAGCTTGGTGGCGGACAATCAGCCCCAGCATTTT. Its translation is CASSLVADNQPQHF.

This clone was counted a single time. V usage is TRBV7-9 and J usage is TRBJ2-1; D is perhaps TRBD2 (5 bases). Per germline, CDR1 SEHNR and CDR2 FQNEAQ (reference sequence). V dropped 5 bases and J dropped 6 bases, with 20 bases sitting between them. The CDR3 covers 16 residues. DNA for the CDR3: TGTGCCAGCAGCCAAGTTGGACTGGCCCCCCCCAATGAGCAGTTCTTC. Translating it yields CASSQVGLAPPNEQFF. The full variable domain, in which reference TRBV7-9 and TRBJ2-1 provide the parts outside the CDR3, is DTGVSQNPRHKITKRGQNVTFRCDPISEHNRLYWYRQTLGQGPEFLTYFQNEAQLEKSRLLSDRFSAERPKGSFSTLEIQRTEQGDSAMYLCASSQVGLAPPNEQFFGPGTRLTVL.

This clone was observed a single time. The chain carries TRBV18 and TRBJ1-6; D is perhaps TRBD1 (6 bases). Germline CDR1 and CDR2: KGHSH and LQKENI. V was cut by 6 bases and J by 7 bases, with 16 bases left in between. The CDR3 is 15 residues long. As DNA, the CDR3 is TGTGCCAGCTCCCGAAACCCTGGGGGCAATTCACCCCTCCACTTT. It codes for CASSRNPGGNSPLHF. The complete variable domain, with remaining parts taken from reference TRBV18 and TRBJ1-6, reads NAGVMQNPRHLVRRRGQEARLRCSPMKGHSHVYWYRQLPEEGLKFMVYLQKENIIDESGMPKERFSAEFPKEGPSILRIQQVVRGDSAAYFCASSRNPGGNSPLHFGNGTRLTVT.

This clone was observed a few times. The V and J genes are TRBV6-5 and TRBJ1-2; 7 positions match TRBD1. The CDR3 sequence is 14 residues long. The V and J ends lost 6 bases and 4 bases, in that order; junction bases with no gene match: 8. Germline values: CDR1 MNHEY, CDR2 SVGAGI. The CDR3 here is CASSMDRTLYGYTF. CDR3 DNA: TGTGCCAGCAGCATGGACAGGACACTCTATGGCTACACCTTC.

This sequence joins TRBV7-2 and TRBJ2-7; 8 nucleotides agree with TRBD2. V was pared by 4 bases and J by 4 bases, with 9 bases of the junction left unmatched. The CDR3 totals 15 residues. Germline loops: CDR1 SGHTA, CDR2 FQGNSA. In nucleotides, the CDR3 is TGTGCCAGCAGCTCCTGGTTAGCGGGGAGATACGAGCAGTACTTC. Residues: CASSSWLAGRYEQYF.

This chain joins TRBV5-5 and TRBJ2-3, with 7 bases aligning to TRBD2. CDR3 length: 15 residues. Germline V gene data show CDR1 as SGHKS and CDR2 as YYEKEE (reference sequence). Trimming cost V 4 bases and J 0 bases; bases outside gene matches: 5. The CDR3 reads CASSVSGLSTDTQYF. DNA of the CDR3: TGTGCCAGCAGCGTTAGCGGGTTGAGCACAGATACGCAGTATTTT.

J is TRBJ1-4 and V is TRBV19; maybe TRBD1 (5 bases). This CDR3 has 15 amino acids. Germline-derived CDR1 and CDR2 are LNHDA and SQIVND (reference sequence). V shed 6 bases and J shed 4 bases, with 15 bases lying between them. This chain's CDR3 is CASRNQQGINEKLFF. In DNA form, the CDR3 reads TGTGCCAGTAGAAACCAGCAGGGAATTAATGAAAAACTGTTTTTT.

The chain combines TRBV18 with TRBJ2-3; the match to TRBD1 covers 10 bases. TRBJ1-5 matches the DNA end more closely, so the J call is doubtful. Germline V gene sequence: CDR1 KGHSH, CDR2 LQKENI. The length of the CDR3 is 15 residues. The CDR3: CASSGDRGGSDTQHF. In nucleotides, the CDR3 is TGTGCCAGCTCGGGGGACAGGGGAGGATCGGATACGCAGCATTTT.

The gene calls are TRBV4-2 and TRBJ2-7, with D unclear. The germline gives CDR1 LGHNA, CDR2 YNFKEQ. V lost 0 bases and J 4 bases, leaving 7 bases between the germline ends. The CDR3 extends over 13 amino acids. The CDR3 protein is CASSQDGLYEQYF. DNA of the CDR3: TGTGCCAGCAGCCAAGATGGGCTTTACGAGCAGTACTTC.

The rearrangement uses TRBV9 and TRBJ2-7; 8 bases are shared with TRBD1. Germline V gene sequence: CDR1 SGDLS, CDR2 YYNGEE. Unmatched junction bases numbered 8, after V lost 4 bases and J lost 5 bases. There are 14 residues in the CDR3. The CDR3 loop is CASSPRTGLNEQYF. CDR3 DNA sequence: TGTGCCAGCAGCCCTCGGACAGGGCTAAACGAGCAGTACTTC.

V gene TRBV18 combines with J gene TRBJ1-2; D uncertain. The V gene's germline CDR1 is KGHSH and CDR2 LQKENI. V lost 1 base and J lost 6, with 18 bases in between. The CDR3 is made up of 16 amino acids. CDR3 residues: CASSPQGGGGVDGYTF. CDR3 nucleotides: TGTGCCAGCTCACCACAGGGAGGCGGAGGTGTAGATGGCTACACCTTC.

This rearrangement joins TRBV28 to TRBJ1-2, with 9 bases matching TRBD1. CDR1 and CDR2 from the germline V gene are MDHEN and SYDVKM. The CDR3 has 15 amino acids. J was trimmed by 3 bases and V by 1 base; bases with no gene match: 3. The DNA for the CDR3 is TGTGCCAGCAGTTTATCCCGACAGGGGGACTATGGCTACACCTTC. Amino acids: CASSLSRQGDYGYTF.

Of note for this clone: Other nucleotide sequences from this sample produce the same CDR3. The J gene is TRBJ2-7, the V gene TRBV19; 10 nucleotides line up with TRBD2. CDR3 length: 16 amino acids. Germline assignment: CDR1 LNHDA and CDR2 SQIVND (reference sequence). With V trimmed by 0 bases and J by 6 bases, 8 bases remained unmatched. The chain's CDR3 is CASSIDLASGSREQYF. The CDR3 DNA is TGTGCCAGTAGTATAGATCTGGCTAGCGGGAGTCGCGAGCAGTACTTC.

The chain combines TRBV27 with TRBJ2-1; the match to TRBD2 covers 13 bases. V gave up 5 bases and J gave up 13 bases; unmatched junction bases: 8. CDR3 length: 14 amino acids. Germline CDR1 and CDR2: MNHEY and SMNVEV (reference sequence). The CDR3 DNA sequence: TGTGCCAGCAGTATGGGACTAGCGGGAAATAAACAGTTCTTC. It is translated as CASSMGLAGNKQFF.

The V call is TRBV11-2, the J call TRBJ1-4, with 7 bases that match TRBD1. Trimming took 1 base from V and 0 from J; bases not matched to a gene: 11. The CDR3 has 19 amino acids. Germline V CDR1 and CDR2: SGHAT, FQNNGV. The CDR3, as DNA: TGTGCCAGCAGCTTAGGGGGGACAGCCTCTGTTGCAACTAATGAAAAACTGTTTTTT. It encodes CASSLGGTASVATNEKLFF.

V and J are TRBV7-2 and TRBJ2-7, with a weak D call TRBD2 (6 bases). V lost 1 base and J 4 bases, leaving 11 bases between the germline ends. Germline values: CDR1 SGHTA, CDR2 FQGNSA. There are 14 residues in the CDR3. CDR3 DNA: TGTGCCAGCAGCTTAGGGGCGGGGTCTTACGAGCAGTACTTC. As protein: CASSLGAGSYEQYF.

The chain links TRBV9 to TRBJ1-2; perhaps TRBD1 as D (5 bases). Germline lookup yields CDR1 SGDLS and CDR2 YYNGEE. The CDR3 contains 15 residues. The V gene lost 0 bases and the J gene lost 4 bases, with 13 bases spanning the gap. The CDR3 region is CASSVEGTYGYGYTF. The CDR3 nucleotides read TGTGCCAGCAGCGTAGAAGGGACTTACGGCTATGGCTACACCTTC.

The chain combines TRBV7-9 with TRBJ2-7; TRBD1 aligns across 9 bases. The CDR3 length is 15 residues. J was trimmed by 2 bases and V by 5 bases; bases with no gene match: 7. In germline, CDR1 is SEHNR, CDR2 FQNEAQ (reference sequence). CDR3 in DNA: TGTGCCAGCAGCGGAGGACAGGGGATTGCCTACGAGCAGTACTTC. It codes for CASSGGQGIAYEQYF.

V gene TRBV9 combines with J gene TRBJ2-2, with TRBD2 matching 13 bases. After removal of 0 bases from V and 7 bases from J, the junction contained 9 bases not matched to a gene. Germline values: CDR1 SGDLS, CDR2 YYNGEE. The CDR3 extends over 18 amino acids. The DNA of the CDR3 is TGTGCCAGCAGCGTAGGAACAGCGACTAGCGGGAGGAACGGGGAGCTGTTTTTT. Translated: CASSVGTATSGRNGELFF.